The TCR beta chain described here comes from a study of blood T cell repertoires in COVID-19. This clone was seen only a few times. Original processing methods: From reference gene primer amplification, estimates of nucleated cell counts were derived. TCRdb keeps only in-frame clones here, not all; method: immunoSEQ multiplex PCR. V and J calls plus clone size are reproduced from that table; the DNA served to infer D and trimming. Of under 150,000 clones listed, about 90% are singletons. V shed 6 bases and J shed 5 bases, with 11 bases lying between them. The CDR3 consists of 13 residues. Germline assignment: CDR1 MNHNY and CDR2 SVGAGI (reference sequence).

The sequencing input was peripheral blood. This receptor was taken from a human donor in a cohort sampled during active COVID-19. The rearrangement links TRBV6-6 to TRBJ1-5; D is possibly TRBD1 (6 bases). The CDR3 protein is CASSLDRDQPQHF. CDR3 nucleotides: TGTGCCAGCAGCCTGGACAGAGATCAGCCCCAGCATTTT.